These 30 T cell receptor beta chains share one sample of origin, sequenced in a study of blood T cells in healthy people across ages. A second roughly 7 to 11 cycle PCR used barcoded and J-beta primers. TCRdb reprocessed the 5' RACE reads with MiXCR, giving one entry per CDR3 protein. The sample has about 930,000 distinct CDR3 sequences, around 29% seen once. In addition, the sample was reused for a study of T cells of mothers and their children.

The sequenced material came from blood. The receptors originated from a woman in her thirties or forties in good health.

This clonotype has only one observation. The DNA of the CDR3 is TGTGCCAGCAGCTTAGAGTTAGGCTTAGGGGAGCTGTTTTTT. As protein: CASSLELGLGELFF. The chain joins TRBV7-2 to TRBJ2-2, with no clear D. Germline CDR1 is SGHTA and CDR2 is FQGNSA. CDR3 length: 14 amino acids. The V end was cut by 1 base, the J end by 8 bases, with 11 bases between.

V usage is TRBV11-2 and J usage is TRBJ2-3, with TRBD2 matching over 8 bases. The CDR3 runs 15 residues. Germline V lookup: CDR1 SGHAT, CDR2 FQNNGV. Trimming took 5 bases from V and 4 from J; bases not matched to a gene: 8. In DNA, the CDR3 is TGTGCCAGCAGCAATCAGCGGGAGTCATCAGATACGCAGTATTTT. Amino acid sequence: CASSNQRESSDTQYF.

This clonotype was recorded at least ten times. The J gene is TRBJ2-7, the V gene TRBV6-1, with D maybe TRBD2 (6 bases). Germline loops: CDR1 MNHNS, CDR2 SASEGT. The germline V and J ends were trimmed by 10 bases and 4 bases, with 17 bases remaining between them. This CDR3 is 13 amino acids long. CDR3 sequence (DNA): TGTGCCATCAAATCGGCGGGGATTTACGAGCAGTACTTC. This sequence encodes CAIKSAGIYEQYF.

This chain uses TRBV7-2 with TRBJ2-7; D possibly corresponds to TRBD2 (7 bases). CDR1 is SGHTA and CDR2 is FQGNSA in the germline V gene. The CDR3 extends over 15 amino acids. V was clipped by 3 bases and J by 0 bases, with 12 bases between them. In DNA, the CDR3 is TGTGCCAGCAGCTTCCGGGGGGCGAACTCCTACGAGCAGTACTTC. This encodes CASSFRGANSYEQYF. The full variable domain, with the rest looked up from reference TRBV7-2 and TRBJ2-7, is GAGVSQSPSNKVTEKGKDVELRCDPISGHTALYWYRQSLGQGLEFLIYFQGNSAPDKSGLPSDRFSAERTGGSVSTLTIQRTQQEDSAVYLCASSFRGANSYEQYFGPGTRLTVT.

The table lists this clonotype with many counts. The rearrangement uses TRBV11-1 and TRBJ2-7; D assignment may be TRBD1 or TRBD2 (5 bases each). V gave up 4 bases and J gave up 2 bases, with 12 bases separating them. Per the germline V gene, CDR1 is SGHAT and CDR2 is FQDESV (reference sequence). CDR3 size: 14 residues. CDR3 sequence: CASSSGADAYEQYF. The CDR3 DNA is TGTGCCAGCAGCTCCGGGGCCGACGCCTACGAGCAGTACTTC.

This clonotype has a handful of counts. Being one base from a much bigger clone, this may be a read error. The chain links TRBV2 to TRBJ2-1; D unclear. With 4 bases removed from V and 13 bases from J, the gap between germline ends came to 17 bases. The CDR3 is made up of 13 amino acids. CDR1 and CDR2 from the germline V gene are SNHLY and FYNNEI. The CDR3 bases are TGTGCCAGCAGTGGATCGAGACAAGAGACCCAGTTCTTC. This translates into CASSGSRQETQFF.

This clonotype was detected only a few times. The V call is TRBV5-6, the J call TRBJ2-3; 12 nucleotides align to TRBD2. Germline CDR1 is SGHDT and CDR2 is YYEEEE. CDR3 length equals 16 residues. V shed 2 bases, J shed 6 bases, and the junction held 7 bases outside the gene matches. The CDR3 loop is CASSLSSGGAGDTQYF. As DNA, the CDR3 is TGTGCCAGCAGCTTATCTAGCGGGGGGGCAGGTGATACGCAGTATTTT.

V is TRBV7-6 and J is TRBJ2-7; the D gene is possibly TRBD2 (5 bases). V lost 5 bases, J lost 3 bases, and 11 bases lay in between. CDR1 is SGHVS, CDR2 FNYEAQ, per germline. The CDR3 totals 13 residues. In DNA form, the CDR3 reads TGTGCCAGCAGCCAGGCGACTAACTACGAGCAGTACTTC. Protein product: CASSQATNYEQYF.

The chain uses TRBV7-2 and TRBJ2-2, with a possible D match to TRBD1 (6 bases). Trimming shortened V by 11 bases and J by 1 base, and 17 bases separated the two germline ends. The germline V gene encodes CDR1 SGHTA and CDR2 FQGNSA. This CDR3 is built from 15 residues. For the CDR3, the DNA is TGTGCCGTCGCGAGGGGGATCCGGAACACCGGGGAGCTGTTTTTT. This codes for CAVARGIRNTGELFF.

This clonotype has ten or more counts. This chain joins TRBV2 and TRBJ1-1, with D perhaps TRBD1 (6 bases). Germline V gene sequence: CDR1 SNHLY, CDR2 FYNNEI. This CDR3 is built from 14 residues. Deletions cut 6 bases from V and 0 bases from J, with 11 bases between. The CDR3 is CASRSQGLNTEAFF. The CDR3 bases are TGTGCCAGCAGAAGCCAGGGGTTGAACACTGAAGCTTTCTTT. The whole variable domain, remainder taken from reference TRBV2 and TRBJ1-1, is EPEVTQTPSHQVTQMGQEVILRCVPISNHLYFYWYRQILGQKVEFLVSFYNNEISEKSEIFDDQFSVERPDGSNFTLKIRSTKLEDSAMYFCASRSQGLNTEAFFGQGTRLTVV.

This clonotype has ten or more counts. The CDR3 here is CSAGLAGGSGEQYF. CDR3 DNA: TGCAGTGCTGGACTAGCGGGGGGCTCGGGCGAGCAGTACTTC. The chain carries TRBV20-1 and TRBJ2-7, with 14 bases fitting TRBD2. CDR1 DFQATT and CDR2 SNEGSKA come from the germline V gene (reference sequence). This CDR3 spans 14 amino acids. With 5 bases clipped from V and 6 bases from J, the junction kept 6 bases outside the gene matches.

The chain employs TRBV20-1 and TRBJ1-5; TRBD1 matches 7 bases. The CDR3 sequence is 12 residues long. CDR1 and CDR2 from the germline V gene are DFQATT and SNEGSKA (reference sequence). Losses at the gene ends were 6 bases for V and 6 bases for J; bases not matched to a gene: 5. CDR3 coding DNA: TGCAGTGCCGACAGGGTTACTCAGCCCCAGCATTTT. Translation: CSADRVTQPQHF.

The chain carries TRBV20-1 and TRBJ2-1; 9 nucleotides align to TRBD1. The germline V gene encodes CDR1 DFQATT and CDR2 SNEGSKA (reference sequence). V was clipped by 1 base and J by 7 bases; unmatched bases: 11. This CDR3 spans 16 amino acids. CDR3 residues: CSARVPGQGRGNEQFF. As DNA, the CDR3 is TGCAGTGCTAGAGTCCCGGGACAGGGAAGGGGGAATGAGCAGTTCTTC.

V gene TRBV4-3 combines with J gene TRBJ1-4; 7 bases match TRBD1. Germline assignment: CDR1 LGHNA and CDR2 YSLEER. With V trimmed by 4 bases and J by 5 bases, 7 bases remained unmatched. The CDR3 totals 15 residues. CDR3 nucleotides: TGCGCCAGCAGCCTTGAAAGGGACAGAAATGAAAAACTGTTTTTT. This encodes CASSLERDRNEKLFF.

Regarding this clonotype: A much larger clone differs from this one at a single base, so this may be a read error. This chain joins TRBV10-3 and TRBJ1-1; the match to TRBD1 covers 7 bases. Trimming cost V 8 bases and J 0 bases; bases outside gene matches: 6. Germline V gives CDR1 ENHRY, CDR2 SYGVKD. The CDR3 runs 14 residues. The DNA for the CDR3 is TGTGCCATCGCCCGGGACAGACTGAACACTGAAGCTTTCTTT. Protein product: CAIARDRLNTEAFF.

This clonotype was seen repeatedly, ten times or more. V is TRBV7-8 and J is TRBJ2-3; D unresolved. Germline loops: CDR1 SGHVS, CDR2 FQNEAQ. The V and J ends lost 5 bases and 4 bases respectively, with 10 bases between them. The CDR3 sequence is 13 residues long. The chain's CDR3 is CASSQGGPDTQYF. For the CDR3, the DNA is TGTGCCAGCAGCCAAGGTGGGCCAGATACGCAGTATTTT.

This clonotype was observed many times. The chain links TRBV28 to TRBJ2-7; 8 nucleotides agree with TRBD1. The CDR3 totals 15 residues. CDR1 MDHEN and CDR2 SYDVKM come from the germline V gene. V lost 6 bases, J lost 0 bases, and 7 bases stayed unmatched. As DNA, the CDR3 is TGTGCCAGCAGCAGCTCCGGGACAGGCTCCTACGAGCAGTACTTC. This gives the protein CASSSSGTGSYEQYF.

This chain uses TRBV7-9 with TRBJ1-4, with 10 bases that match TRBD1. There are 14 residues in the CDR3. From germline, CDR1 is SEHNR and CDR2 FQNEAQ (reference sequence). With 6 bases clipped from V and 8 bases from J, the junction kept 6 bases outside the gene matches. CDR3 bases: TGTGCCAGCAGTTGGACAGGGGGAGGAGAAAAACTGTTTTTT. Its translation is CASSWTGGGEKLFF.

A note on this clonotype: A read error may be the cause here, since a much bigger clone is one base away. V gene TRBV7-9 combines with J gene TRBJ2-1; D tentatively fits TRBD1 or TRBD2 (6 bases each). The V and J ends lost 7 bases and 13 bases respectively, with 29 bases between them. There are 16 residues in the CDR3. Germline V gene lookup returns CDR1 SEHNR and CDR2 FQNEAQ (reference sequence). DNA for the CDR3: TGTGCCAGCACAAACGCAAGGGGGGTGTCCAAAAACATTCAGTTCTTC. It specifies CASTNARGVSKNIQFF.

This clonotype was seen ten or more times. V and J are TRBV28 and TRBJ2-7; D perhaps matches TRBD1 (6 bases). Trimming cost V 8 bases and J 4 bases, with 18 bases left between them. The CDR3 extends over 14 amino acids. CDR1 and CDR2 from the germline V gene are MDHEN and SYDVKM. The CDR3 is CASRRRGGSYEQYF. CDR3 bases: TGTGCCAGCCGCCGGAGAGGGGGATCTTACGAGCAGTACTTC.

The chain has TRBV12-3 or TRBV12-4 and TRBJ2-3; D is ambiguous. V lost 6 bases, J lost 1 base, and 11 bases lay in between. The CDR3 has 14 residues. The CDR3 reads CASSPHTGTDTQYF. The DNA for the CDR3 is TGTGCCAGCAGCCCTCATACGGGCACAGATACGCAGTATTTT.

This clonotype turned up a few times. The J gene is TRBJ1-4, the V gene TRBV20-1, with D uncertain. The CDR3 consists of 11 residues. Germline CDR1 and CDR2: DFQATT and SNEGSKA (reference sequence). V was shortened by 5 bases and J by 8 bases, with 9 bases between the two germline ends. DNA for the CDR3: TGCAGTGCTTTTGCTCCGGAAAAACTGTTTTTT. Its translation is CSAFAPEKLFF.

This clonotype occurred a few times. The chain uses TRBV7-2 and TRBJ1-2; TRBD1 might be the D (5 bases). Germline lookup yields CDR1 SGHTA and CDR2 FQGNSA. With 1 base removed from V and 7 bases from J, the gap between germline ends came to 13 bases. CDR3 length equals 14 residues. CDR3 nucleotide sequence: TGTGCCAGCAGCTTAGAAGGCAGGGTCTCTGGCTACACCTTC. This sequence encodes CASSLEGRVSGYTF.

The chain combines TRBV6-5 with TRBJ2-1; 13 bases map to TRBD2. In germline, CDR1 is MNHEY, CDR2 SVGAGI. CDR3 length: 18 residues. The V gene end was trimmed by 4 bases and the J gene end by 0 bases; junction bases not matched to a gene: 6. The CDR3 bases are TGTGCCAGCAGTTTAGGACTAGCGGGGGATTTCTCCTACAATGAGCAGTTCTTC. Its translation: CASSLGLAGDFSYNEQFF.

The CDR3 reads CSAIFQQGAQYF. The CDR3 nucleotides are TGCAGTGCCATTTTTCAGCAGGGGGCTCAGTACTTC. V is TRBV20-1 and J is TRBJ2-4, with TRBD1 matching 8 bases. Trimming cost V 6 bases and J 12 bases; bases outside gene matches: 10. CDR3 length equals 12 residues. Germline CDR1 and CDR2: DFQATT and SNEGSKA (reference sequence).

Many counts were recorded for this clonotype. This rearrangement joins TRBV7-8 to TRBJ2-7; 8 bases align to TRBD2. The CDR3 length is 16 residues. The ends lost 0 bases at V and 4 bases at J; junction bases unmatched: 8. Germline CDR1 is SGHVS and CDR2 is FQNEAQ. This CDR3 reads CASSLAMGLAGYEQYF. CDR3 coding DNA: TGTGCCAGCAGCTTAGCAATGGGGCTAGCGGGTTACGAGCAGTACTTC.

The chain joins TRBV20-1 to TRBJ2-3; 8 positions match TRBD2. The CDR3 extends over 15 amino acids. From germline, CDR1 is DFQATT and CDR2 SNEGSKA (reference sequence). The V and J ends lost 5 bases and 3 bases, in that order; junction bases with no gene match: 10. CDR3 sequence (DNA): TGCAGTGCTGTAATAGCGGGGTGGGGGACAGATACGCAGTATTTT. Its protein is CSAVIAGWGTDTQYF.

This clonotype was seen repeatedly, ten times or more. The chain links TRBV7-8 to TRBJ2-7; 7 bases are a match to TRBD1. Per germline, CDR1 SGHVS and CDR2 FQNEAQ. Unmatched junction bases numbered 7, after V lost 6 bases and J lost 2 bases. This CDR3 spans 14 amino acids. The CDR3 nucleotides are TGTGCCAGCAGAAGGGGGCAGGGGGCCTACGAGCAGTACTTC. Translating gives CASRRGQGAYEQYF.

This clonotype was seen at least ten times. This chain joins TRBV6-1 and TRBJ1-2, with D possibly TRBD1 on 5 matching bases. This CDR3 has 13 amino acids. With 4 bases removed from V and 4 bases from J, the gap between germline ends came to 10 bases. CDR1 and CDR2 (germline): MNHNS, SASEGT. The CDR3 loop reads CASSVDRIYGYTF. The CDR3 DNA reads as TGTGCCAGCAGTGTCGACAGAATCTATGGCTACACCTTC.

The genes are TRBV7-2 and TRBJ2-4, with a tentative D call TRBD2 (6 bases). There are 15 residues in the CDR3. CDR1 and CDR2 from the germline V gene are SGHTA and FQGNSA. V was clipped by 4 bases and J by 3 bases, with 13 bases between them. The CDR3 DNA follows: TGTGCCAGCAGCTCCAGAGCCGGGAGCAAAAACATTCAGTACTTC. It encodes CASSSRAGSKNIQYF.